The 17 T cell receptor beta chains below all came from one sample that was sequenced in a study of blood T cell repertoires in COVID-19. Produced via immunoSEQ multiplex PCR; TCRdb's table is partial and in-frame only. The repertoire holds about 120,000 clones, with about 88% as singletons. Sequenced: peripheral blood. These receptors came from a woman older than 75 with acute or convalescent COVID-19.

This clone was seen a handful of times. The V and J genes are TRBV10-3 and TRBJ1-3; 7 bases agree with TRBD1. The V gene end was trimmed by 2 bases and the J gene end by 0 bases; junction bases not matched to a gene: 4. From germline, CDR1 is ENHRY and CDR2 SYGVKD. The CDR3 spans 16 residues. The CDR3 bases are TGTGCCATCAGTGAGACAGGGGTGAGCTCTGGAAACACCATATATTTT. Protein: CAISETGVSSGNTIYF.

This chain's CDR3 is CASSEETRSSQYF. CDR3 DNA sequence: TGTGCCAGCAGTGAGGAGACCAGATCATCGCAGTATTTT. This chain connects TRBV2 to TRBJ2-3; the D is unclear. Trimming took off 3 bases at V and 10 bases at J, with 14 bases between the two ends. Germline loops: CDR1 SNHLY, CDR2 FYNNEI. The CDR3 runs 13 residues.

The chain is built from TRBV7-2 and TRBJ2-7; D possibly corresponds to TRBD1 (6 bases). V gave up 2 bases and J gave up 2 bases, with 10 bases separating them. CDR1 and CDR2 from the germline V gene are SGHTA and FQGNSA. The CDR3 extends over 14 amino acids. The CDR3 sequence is CASSLTQGTYEQYF. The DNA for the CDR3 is TGTGCCAGCAGCTTAACTCAGGGGACCTACGAGCAGTACTTC.

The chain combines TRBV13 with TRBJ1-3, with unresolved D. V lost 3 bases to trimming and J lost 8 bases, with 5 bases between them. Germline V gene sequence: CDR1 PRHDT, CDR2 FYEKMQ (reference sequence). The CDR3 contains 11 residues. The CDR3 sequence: CASSFSYTIYF. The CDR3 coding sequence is TGTGCCAGCAGCTTCTCCTACACCATATATTTT.

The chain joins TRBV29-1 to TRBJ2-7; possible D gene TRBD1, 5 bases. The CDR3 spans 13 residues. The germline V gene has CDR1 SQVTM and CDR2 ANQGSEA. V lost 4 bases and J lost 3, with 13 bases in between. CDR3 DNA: TGCAGCGTTGCAGACAGAACCCTCTACGAGCAGTACTTC. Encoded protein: CSVADRTLYEQYF.

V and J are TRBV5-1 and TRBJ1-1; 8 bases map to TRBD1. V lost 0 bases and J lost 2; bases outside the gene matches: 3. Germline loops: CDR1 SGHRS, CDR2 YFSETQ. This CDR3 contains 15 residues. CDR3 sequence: CASSLDQGANTEAFF. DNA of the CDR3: TGCGCCAGCAGCTTGGATCAGGGGGCAAACACTGAAGCTTTCTTT.

Here the CDR3 DNA reads TGCGCCAGCAGCCCCAGTGAGGTAACGTCAGATACGCAGTATTTT. This sequence encodes CASSPSEVTSDTQYF. The chain is built from TRBV5-1 and TRBJ2-3; no definite D call. Deletions cut 4 bases from V and 4 bases from J, with 16 bases between. CDR1 is SGHRS and CDR2 is YFSETQ in the germline V gene. This CDR3 comprises 15 residues. The whole variable domain, filled in from reference TRBV5-1 and TRBJ2-3, reads KAGVTQTPRYLIKTRGQQVTLSCSPISGHRSVSWYQQTPGQGLQFLFEYFSETQRNKGNFPGRFSGRQFSNSRSEMNVSTLELGDSALYLCASSPSEVTSDTQYFGPGTRLTVL.

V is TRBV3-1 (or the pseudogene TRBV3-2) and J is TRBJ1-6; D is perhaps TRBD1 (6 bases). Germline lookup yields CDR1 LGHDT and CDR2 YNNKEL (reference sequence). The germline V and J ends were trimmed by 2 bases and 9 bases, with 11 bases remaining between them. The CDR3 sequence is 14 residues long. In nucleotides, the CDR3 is TGTGCCAGCAGCCAAACAGGGATTGGTTCACCCCTCCACTTT. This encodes CASSQTGIGSPLHF.

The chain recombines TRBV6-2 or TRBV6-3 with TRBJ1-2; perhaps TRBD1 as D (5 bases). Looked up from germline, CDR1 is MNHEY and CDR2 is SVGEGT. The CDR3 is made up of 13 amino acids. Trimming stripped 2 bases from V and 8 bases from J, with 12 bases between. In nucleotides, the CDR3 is TGTGCCAGCAGTTACCTCGACAGACGGGGCTACACCTTC. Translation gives CASSYLDRRGYTF.

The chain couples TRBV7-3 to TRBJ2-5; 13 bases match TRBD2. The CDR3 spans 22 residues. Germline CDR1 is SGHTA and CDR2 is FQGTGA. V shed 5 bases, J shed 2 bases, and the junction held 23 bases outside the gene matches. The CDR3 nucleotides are TGTGCCAGCAGCCCAAAACGAGGAAGGACTAGCGGGAGAGGGGTGGGTCAAGAGACCCAGTACTTC. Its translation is CASSPKRGRTSGRGVGQETQYF.

The CDR3 loop reads CASSVGGVSSYEQYF. The DNA of the CDR3 is TGTGCCAGCAGCGTAGGGGGGGTAAGCTCCTACGAGCAGTACTTC. The chain is built from TRBV9 and TRBJ2-7, with D possibly being TRBD2 (6 bases). Trimming left V 0 bases short and J 0 bases short, with 10 bases between. This CDR3 is built from 15 residues. Germline V gene data show CDR1 as SGDLS and CDR2 as YYNGEE.

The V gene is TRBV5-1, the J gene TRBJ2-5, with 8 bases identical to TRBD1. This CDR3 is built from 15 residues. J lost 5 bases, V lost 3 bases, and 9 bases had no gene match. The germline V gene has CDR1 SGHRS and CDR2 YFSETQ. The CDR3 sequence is CASSSLQGGRETQYF. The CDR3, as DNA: TGCGCCAGCAGCTCATTACAGGGGGGTAGGGAGACCCAGTACTTC.

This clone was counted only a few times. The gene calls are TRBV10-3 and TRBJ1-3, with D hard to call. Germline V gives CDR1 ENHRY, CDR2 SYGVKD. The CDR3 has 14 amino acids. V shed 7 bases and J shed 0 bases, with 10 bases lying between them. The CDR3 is CAIKELLSGNTIYF. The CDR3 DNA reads TGTGCCATCAAGGAGCTTCTCTCTGGAAACACCATATATTTT.

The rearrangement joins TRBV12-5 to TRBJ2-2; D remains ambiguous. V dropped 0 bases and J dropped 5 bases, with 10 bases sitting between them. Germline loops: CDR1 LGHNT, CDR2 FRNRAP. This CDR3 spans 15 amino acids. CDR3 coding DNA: TGTGCTAGTGGTTTGGTACTTTCCGGGACCGGGGAGCTGTTTTTT. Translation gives CASGLVLSGTGELFF. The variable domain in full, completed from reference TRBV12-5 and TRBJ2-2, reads DARVTQTPRHKVTEMGQEVTMRCQPILGHNTVFWYRQTMMQGLELLAYFRNRAPLDDSGMPKDRFSAEMPDATLATLKIQPSEPRDSAVYFCASGLVLSGTGELFFGEGSRLTVL.

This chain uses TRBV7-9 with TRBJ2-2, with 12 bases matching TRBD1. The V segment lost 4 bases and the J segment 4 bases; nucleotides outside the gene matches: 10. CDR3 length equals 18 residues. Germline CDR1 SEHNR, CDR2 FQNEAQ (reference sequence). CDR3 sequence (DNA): TGTGCCAGCAGCTCGAAGGTCGGGACAGGGGGCTTCACCGGGGAGCTGTTTTTT. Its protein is CASSSKVGTGGFTGELFF.

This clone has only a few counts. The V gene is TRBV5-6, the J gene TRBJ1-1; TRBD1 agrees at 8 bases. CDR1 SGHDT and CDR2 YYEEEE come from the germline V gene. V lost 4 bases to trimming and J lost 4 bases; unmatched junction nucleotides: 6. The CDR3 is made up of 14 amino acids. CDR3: CASSLSQGATEAFF. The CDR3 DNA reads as TGTGCCAGCAGCCTGAGTCAGGGGGCCACTGAAGCTTTCTTT.

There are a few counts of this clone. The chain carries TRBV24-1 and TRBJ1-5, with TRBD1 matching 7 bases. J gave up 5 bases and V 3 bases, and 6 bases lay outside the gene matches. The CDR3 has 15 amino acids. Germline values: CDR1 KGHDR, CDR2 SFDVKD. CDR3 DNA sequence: TGTGCCACCAGTGATGGCAGGGGGATCGATCAGCCCCAGCATTTT. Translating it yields CATSDGRGIDQPQHF.